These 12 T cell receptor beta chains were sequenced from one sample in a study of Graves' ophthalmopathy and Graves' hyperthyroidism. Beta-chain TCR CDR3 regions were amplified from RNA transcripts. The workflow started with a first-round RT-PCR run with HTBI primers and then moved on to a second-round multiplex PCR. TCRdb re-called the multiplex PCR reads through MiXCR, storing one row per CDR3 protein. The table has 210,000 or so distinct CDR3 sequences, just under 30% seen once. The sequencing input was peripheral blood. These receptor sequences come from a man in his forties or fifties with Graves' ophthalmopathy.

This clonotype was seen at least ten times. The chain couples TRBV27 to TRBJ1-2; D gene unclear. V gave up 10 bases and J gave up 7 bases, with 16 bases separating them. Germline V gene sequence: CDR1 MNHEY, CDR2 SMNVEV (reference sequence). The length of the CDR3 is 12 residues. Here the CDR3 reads CATRTSAGGYTF. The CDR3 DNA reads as TGTGCCACCCGAACATCCGCGGGTGGCTACACCTTC.

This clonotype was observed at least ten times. The CDR3 protein is CASGQGAPYEQYF. The CDR3 DNA reads as TGTGCCAGCGGACAGGGGGCCCCCTACGAGCAGTACTTC. V is TRBV27 and J is TRBJ2-7, with TRBD1 identical over 11 bases. Trimming cost V 8 bases and J 2 bases; bases outside gene matches: 2. Germline loops: CDR1 MNHEY, CDR2 SMNVEV (reference sequence). The length of the CDR3 is 13 residues.

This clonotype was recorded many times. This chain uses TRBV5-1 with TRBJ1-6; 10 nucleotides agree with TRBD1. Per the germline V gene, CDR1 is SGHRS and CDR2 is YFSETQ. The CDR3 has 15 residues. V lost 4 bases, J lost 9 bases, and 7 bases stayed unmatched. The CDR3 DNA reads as TGCGCCAGCAGCCTATCCGGGACAGGGGTTTCACCCCTCCACTTT. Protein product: CASSLSGTGVSPLHF.

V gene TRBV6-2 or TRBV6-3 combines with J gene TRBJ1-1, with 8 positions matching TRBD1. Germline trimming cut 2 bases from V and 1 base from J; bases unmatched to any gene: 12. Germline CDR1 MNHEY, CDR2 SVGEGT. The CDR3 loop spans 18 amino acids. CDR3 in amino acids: CASSYPLQGAWANTEAFF. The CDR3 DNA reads TGTGCCAGCAGTTACCCGTTGCAGGGGGCTTGGGCGAACACTGAAGCTTTCTTT.

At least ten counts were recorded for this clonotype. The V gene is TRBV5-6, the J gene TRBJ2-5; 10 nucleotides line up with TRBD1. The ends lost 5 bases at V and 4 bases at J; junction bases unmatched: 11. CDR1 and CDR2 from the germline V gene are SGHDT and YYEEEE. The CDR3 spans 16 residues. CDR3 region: CASRRTGTGVGETQYF. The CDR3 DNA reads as TGTGCCAGCAGGCGGACCGGGACAGGGGTAGGAGAGACCCAGTACTTC.

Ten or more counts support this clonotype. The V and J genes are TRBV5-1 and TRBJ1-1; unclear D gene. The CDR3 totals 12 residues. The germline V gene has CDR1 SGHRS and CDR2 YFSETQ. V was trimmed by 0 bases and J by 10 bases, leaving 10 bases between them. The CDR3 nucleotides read TGCGCCAGCAGCTTGGAAGGCTCCACAGCTTTCTTT. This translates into CASSLEGSTAFF.

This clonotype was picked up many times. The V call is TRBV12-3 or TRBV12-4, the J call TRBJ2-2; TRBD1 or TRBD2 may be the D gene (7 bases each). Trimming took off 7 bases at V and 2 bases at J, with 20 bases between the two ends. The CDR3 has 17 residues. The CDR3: CASISIGGTANTGELFF. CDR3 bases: TGTGCCAGCATCTCCATCGGGGGGACAGCCAACACCGGGGAGCTGTTTTTT.

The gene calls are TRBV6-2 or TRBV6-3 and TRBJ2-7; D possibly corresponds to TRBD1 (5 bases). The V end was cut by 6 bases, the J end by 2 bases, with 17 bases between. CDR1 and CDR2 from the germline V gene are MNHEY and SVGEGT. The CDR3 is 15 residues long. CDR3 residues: CASSAVQGDTYEQYF. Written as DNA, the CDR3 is TGTGCCAGCAGCGCAGTCCAGGGCGACACCTACGAGCAGTACTTC.

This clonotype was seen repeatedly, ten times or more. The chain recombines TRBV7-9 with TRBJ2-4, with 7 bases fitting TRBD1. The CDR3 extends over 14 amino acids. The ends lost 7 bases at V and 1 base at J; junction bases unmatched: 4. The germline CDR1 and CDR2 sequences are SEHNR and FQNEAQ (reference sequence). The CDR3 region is CASTTGDAKNIQYF. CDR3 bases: TGTGCCAGCACCACAGGGGATGCCAAAAACATTCAGTACTTC.

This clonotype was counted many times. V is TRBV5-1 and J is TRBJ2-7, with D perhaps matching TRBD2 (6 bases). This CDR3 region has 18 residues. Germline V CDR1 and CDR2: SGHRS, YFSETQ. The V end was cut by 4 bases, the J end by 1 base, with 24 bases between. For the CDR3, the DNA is TGCGCCAGCAGCCAGAGTCCTCTCCTCGGGGGAACTTCCTACGAGCAGTACTTC. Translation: CASSQSPLLGGTSYEQYF.

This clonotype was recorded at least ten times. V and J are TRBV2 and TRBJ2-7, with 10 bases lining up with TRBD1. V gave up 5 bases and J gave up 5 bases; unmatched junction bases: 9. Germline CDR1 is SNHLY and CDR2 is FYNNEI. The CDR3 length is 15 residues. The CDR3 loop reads CASSPPGTGDNEQYF. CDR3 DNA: TGTGCCAGCAGTCCCCCCGGGACAGGGGATAACGAGCAGTACTTC.

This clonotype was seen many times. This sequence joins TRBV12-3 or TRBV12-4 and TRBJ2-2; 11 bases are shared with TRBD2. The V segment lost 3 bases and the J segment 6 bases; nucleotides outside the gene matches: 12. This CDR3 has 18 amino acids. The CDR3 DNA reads TGTGCCAGCAGTTTCGGCGGGACTAGCGGTTCCAAGGCCGGGGAGCTGTTTTTT. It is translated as CASSFGGTSGSKAGELFF.